This T cell receptor (beta chain) stems from a study of OX40 agonist ivuxolimab in advanced cancers. Study-level background: Ivuxolimab, which targeted the costimulatory receptor OX40 (CD134), was an agonistic, fully human IgG2 monoclonal antibody. The paper covers the monotherapy dose-escalation part of the phase I ivuxolimab trial, which included N = 52 patients. Patients were allowed to have had prior anti-PD-1, anti-PD-L1 or anti-CTLA-4 therapy, and approximately 41% of the dose-escalation patients had previously received checkpoint inhibitors. Partial responses occurred in three dose-escalation patients: two with cutaneous melanoma and one with hepatocellular carcinoma. Among the roughly 50 dose-escalation patients, around 19 had hepatocellular carcinoma, 15 melanoma, 9 renal cell carcinoma and 9 head and neck cancer. Intravenous ivuxolimab was administered to patients every 2 weeks at six dose levels: 0.01, 0.1, 0.3, 1.5, 3 and 10 mg/kg. The dose-escalation cohort was about 87% male with a mean age of about 60 years, ranging from roughly 20 to 80. The point of sequencing TCRbeta in the periphery was to test whether ivuxolimab changed TCR sequence diversity and drove clonal T-cell expansion. The research as a whole found: In partial responders in the 0.1-3.0 mg/kg groups, normalized peripheral clonal expansion was found to be among the lowest, especially among CD8+ T cells. After ivuxolimab, CD8+ T cells had more expanded clones than CD4+ T cells on average. Low levels of normalized T-cell clonal expansion were also seen in some patients who did not respond. At doses of 0.1 to 3.0 mg/kg, clonal expansion of both CD4+ and CD8+ T cells in blood was seen between baseline and week 6. Antigen specificity was not determined for the clonally expanded peripheral T cells.

Genomic DNA was isolated from the sorted cells so that the TCRbeta CDR3 region could be sequenced. The immunoSEQ Assay was used for sequencing of TCRbeta CDR3 regions. The table comes from immuneACCESS by way of TCRdb, which keeps in-frame sequences with V and J called. Part of the clones is missing from these tables; in studies checked, under half for an unresolved V gene and the rest for unknown reasons. This sample comprises 50,000 to 65,000 clones, 65% to 90% of them detected only once. Less than 4.5% of the sample comes from the top ten. CDR1 and CDR2 are drawn from the germline V gene: SQVTM, ANQGSEA. From cysteine to phenylalanine, the CDR3 is 13 amino acids long. CDR3 DNA only is kept here, 39 bases in frame from base 1. Trimming takes 7 bases from V and 1 base from J, and the germline ends sit 13 bases apart. Patients with autoimmune disease history or receiving systemic immunosuppression were excluded from the trial. Peripheral blood for TCR sequencing was collected from all dose cohorts at baseline, on cycle 4 day 1, and on cycle 7 day 1. The samples were drawn from a first-in-human, open-label, multicenter phase I dose-escalation trial of ivuxolimab. The trial enrolled adults with locally advanced or metastatic head and neck squamous cell, hepatocellular, melanoma or renal cell carcinoma. Before TCR sequencing, CD4+ T cells and CD8+ T cells from peripheral blood were sorted into separate populations.

This clone came up once. There is no known antigen for this receptor. No base quality values were provided; no much bigger clone lies one nucleotide off. Material: CD4+ or CD8+ T cells sorted from blood, obtained in a trial of the OX40 agonist ivuxolimab. The source of this sequence is an adult with an advanced solid tumor such as melanoma, head and neck, liver or kidney cancer. The sequence is built from TRBV29-1 and TRBJ1-1; no D segment can be confidently identified. The CDR3 region: CSAREQANTEAFF. The bases read TGCAGCGCCCGGGAGCAGGCGAACACTGAAGCTTTCTTT. With all but the CDR3 taken from the reference TRBV29-1 and TRBJ1-1 genes, the full variable domain is: SAVISQKPSRDICQRGTSLTIQCQVDSQVTMMFWYRQQPGQSLTLIATANQGSEATYESGFVIDKFPISRPNLTFSTLTVSNMSPEDSSIYLCSAREQANTEAFFGQGTRLTVV.